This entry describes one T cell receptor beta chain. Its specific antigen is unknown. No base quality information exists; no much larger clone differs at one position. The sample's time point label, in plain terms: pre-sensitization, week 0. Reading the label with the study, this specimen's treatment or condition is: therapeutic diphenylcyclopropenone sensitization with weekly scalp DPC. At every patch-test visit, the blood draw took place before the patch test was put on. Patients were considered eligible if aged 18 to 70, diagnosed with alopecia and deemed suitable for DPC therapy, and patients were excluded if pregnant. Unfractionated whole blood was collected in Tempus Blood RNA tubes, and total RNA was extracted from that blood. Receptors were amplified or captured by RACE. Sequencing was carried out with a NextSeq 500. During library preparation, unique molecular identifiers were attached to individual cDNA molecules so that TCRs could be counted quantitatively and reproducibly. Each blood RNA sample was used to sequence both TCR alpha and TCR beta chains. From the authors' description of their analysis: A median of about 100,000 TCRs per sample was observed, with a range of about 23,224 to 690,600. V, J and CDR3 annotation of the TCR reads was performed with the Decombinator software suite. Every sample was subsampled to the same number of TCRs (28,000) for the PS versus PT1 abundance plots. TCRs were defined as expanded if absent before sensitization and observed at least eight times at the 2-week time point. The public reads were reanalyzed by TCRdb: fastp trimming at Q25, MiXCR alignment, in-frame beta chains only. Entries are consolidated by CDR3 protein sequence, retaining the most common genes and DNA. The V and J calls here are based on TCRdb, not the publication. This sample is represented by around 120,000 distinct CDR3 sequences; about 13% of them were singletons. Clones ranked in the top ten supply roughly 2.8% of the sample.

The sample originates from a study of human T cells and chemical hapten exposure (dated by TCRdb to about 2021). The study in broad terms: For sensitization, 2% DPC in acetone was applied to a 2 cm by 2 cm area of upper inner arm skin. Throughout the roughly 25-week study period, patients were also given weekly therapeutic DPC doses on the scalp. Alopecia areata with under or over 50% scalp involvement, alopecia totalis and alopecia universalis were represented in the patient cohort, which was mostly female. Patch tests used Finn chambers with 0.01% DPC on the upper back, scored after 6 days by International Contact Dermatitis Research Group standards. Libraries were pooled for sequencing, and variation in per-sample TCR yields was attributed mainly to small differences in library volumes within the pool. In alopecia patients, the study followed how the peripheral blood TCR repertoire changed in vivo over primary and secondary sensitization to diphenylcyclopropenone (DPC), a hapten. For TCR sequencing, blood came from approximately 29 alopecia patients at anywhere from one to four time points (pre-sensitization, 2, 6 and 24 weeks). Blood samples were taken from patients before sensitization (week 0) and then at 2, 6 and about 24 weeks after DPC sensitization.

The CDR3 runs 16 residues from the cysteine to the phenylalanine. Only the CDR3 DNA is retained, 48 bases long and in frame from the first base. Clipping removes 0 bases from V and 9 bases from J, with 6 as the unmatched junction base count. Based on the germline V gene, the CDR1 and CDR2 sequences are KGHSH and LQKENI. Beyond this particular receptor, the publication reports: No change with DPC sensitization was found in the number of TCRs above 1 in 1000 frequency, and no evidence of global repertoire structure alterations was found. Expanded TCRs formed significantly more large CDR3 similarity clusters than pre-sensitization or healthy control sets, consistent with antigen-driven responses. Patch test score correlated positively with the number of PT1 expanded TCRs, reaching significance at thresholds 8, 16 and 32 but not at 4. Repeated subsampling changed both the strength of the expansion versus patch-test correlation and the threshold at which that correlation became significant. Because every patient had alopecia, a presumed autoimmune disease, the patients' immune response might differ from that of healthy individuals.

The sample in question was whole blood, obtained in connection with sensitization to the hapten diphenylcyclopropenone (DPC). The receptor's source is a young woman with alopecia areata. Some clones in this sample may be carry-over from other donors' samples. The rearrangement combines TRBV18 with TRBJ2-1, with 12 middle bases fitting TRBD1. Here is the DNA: TGTGCCAGCTCACCACCGGTGGGACAGGGGGCAGTTGAGCAGTTCTTC. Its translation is CASSPPVGQGAVEQFF.